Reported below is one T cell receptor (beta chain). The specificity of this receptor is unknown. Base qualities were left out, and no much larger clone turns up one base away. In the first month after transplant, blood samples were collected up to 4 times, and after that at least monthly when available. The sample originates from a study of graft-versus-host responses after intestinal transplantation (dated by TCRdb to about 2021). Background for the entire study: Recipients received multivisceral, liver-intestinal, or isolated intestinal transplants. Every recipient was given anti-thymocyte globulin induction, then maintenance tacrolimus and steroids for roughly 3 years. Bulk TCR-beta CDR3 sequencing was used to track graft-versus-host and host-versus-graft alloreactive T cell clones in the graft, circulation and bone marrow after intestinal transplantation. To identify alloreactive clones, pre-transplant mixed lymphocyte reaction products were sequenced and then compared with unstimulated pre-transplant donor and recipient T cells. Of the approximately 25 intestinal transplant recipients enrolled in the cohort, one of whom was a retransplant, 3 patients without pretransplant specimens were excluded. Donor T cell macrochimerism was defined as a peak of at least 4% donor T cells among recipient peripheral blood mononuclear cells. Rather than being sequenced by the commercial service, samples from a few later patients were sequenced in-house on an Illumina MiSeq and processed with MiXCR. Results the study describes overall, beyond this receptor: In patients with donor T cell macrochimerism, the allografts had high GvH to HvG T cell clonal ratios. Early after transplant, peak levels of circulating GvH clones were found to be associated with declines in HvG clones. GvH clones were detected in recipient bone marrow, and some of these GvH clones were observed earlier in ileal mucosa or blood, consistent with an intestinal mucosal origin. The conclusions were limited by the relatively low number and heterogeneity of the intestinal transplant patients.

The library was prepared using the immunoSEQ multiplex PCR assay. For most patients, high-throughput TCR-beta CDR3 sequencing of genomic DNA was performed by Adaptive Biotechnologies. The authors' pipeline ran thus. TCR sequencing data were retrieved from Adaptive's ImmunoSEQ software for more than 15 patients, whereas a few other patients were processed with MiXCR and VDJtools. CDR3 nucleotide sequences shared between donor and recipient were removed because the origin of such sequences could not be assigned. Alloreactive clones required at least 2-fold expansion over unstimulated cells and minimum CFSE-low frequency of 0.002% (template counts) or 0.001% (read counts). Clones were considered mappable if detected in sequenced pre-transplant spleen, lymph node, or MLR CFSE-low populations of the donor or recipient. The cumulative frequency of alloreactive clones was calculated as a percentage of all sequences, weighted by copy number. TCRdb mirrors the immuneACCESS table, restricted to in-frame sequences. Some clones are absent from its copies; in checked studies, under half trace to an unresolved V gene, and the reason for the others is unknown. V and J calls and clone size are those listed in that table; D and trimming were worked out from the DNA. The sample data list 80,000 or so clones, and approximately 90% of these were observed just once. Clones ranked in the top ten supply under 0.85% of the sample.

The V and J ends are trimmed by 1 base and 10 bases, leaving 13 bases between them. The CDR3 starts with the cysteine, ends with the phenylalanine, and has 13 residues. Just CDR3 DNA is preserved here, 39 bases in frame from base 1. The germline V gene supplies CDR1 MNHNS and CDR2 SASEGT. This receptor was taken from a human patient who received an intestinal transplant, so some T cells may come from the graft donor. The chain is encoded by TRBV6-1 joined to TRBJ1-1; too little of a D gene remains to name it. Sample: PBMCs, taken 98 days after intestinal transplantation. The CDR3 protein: CASSEVDEVGAFF. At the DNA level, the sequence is TGTGCCAGCAGTGAAGTTGACGAGGTGGGAGCTTTCTTT.